The T cell receptor (beta chain) under discussion was sequenced for a study of CD8 T cells in Susac syndrome. V dropped 5 bases and J dropped 8; count of bases not matched to a gene: 7. This CDR3 has 13 amino acids. cDNA came from approximately 0.5 to 1 ug RNA primed by random hexamers. TCRdb redid the calling of the immunoSEQ multiplex PCR reads with MiXCR, one entry per CDR3 protein. The sample lists roughly 120,000 distinct CDR3 sequences, 85% to 95% seen once, with under 0.095% in the top ten. The sequenced sample was CD4+ T cells from PBMCs. The chain couples TRBV12-3 or TRBV12-4 to TRBJ1-2; 8 bases agree with TRBD1. The TCR was taken from a human donor with multiple sclerosis. The CDR3 reads CASSVQGGLGYTF. The CDR3 DNA follows: TGTGCCAGCAGTGTACAGGGGGGTTTAGGCTACACCTTC.